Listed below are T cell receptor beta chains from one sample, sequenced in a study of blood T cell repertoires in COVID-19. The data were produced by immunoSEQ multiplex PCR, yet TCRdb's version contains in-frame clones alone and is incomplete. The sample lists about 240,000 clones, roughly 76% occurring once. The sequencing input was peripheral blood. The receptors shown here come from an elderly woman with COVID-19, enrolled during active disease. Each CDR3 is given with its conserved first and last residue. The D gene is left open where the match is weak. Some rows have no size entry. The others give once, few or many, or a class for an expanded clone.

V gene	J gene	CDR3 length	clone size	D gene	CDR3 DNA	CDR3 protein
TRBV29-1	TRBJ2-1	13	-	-	TGCAGCTTCGGGACTCTCTCCTACAATGAGCAGTTCTTC	CSFGTLSYNEQFF
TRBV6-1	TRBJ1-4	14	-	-	TGTGCCAGCAGTGAATTAGTCTCAAATGAAAAACTGTTTTTT	CASSELVSNEKLFF
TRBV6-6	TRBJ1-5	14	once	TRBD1	TGTGCCAGCAGCCGACAGGGCACCAATCAGCCCCAGCATTTT	CASSRQGTNQPQHF
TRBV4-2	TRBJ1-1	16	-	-	TGTGCCAGCAGCCTCAATTCGGTACAGTCGAACACTGAAGCTTTCTTT	CASSLNSVQSNTEAFF
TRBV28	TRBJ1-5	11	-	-	TGTGCCAGCAGTTCCGATCAGCCCCAGCATTTT	CASSSDQPQHF
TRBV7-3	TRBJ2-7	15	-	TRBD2	TGTGCCAGCAGCGTTGGACTAGCGGGCGTCTACGAGCAGTACTTC	CASSVGLAGVYEQYF
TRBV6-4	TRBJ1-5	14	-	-	TGTGCCCCCTCTGAAGGCCCCGCCGGGCAGCCCCAGCATTTT	CAPSEGPAGQPQHF
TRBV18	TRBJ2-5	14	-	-	TGTGCCAGCTCCAACCGGTCCGTTCGGGAGACCCAGTACTTC	CASSNRSVRETQYF
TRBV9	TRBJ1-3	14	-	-	TGTGCCAGCAGCGTGAGAAGCTCTGGAAACACCATATATTTT	CASSVRSSGNTIYF
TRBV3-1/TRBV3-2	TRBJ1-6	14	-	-	TGTGCCAGCAGCCCCCGACGGGATAATTCACCCCTCCACTTT	CASSPRRDNSPLHF
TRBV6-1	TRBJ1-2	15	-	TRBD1	TGTGCCAGCAGTGAAGGGGATAAGGGGGCGCGTGGCTACACCTTC	CASSEGDKGARGYTF
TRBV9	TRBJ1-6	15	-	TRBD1	TGTGCCAGCAGCGTGGGACAGCTGAGGAATTCACCCCTCCACTTT	CASSVGQLRNSPLHF
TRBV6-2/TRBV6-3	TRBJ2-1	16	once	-	TGTGCCAGCAGTTCATCCAGGGCCAGGGCATCCAATGAGCAGTTCTTC	CASSSSRARASNEQFF
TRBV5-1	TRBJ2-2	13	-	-	TGCGCCAGCGGGCAGGATTTCACCGGGGAGCTGTTTTTT	CASGQDFTGELFF
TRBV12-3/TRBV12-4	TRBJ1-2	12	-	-	TGTGCCAGCAGCCCAACTATCTATGGCTACACCTTC	CASSPTIYGYTF
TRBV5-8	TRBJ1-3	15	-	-	TGTGCCAGCAGCTTGTTAGGGGATTCTGGAAACACCATATATTTT	CASSLLGDSGNTIYF
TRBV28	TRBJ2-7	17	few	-	TGTGCCAGCAGTTTCTTGGGCGGCAGCCCCGCGGGACGGGAGCAGTACTTC	CASSFLGGSPAGREQYF
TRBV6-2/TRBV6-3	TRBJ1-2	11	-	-	TGTGCCAGCAGTCGGGACTATGGCTACACCTTC	CASSRDYGYTF
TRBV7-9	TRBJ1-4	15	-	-	TGTGCCAGCAGCTTAGGCCTGGGGGCTCGGGAAAAACTGTTTTTT	CASSLGLGAREKLFF
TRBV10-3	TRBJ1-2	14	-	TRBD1	TGTGCCATCAGTGGTGGACAGGCATTAGAAGGCTACACCTTC	CAISGGQALEGYTF
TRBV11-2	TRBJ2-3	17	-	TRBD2	TGTGCCAGCAGCTTAGACAAGAGCGGGAGAGACACAGATACGCAGTATTTT	CASSLDKSGRDTDTQYF
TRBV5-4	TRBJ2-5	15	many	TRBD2	TGTGCCAGCAGCTCCCCAGCGGGGGGGCAAGAGACCCAGTACTTC	CASSSPAGGQETQYF
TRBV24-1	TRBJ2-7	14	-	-	TGTGCCACCAGTGCGCAGGGGCAAACCTACGAGCAGTACTTC	CATSAQGQTYEQYF
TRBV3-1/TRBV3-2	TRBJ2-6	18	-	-	TGTGCCAGCAGCCAGTGGGGGACGGGGGACTCTCGGGCCAACGTCCTGACTTTC	CASSQWGTGDSRANVLTF
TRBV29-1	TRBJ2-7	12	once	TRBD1	TGCAGCGCCGGGACAGGGATATACGAGCAGTACTTC	CSAGTGIYEQYF
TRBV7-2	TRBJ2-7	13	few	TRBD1	TGTGCCAGCAGCCGAGACAGGGCCTACGAGCAGTACTTC	CASSRDRAYEQYF
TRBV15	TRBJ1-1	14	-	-	TGTGCCACCAGCAGAGTACAGGGGAACACTGAAGCTTTCTTT	CATSRVQGNTEAFF
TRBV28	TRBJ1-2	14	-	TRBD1	TGTGCCAGCAGTTCCGGGACAGGACGTATCGGCTACACCTTC	CASSSGTGRIGYTF
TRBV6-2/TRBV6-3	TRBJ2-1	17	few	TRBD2	TGTGCCAGCAGTTACCCCCTTGACCGGGGGGTGTGGAATGAGCAGTTCTTC	CASSYPLDRGVWNEQFF
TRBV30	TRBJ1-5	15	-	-	TGTGCCTGGAGTGTACAACAGGTGCTAAGCCAGCCCCAGCATTTT	CAWSVQQVLSQPQHF
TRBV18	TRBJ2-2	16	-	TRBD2	TGTGCCAGCTCACCGGGACTAGCGGGAGCAGGCGGGGAGCTGTTTTTT	CASSPGLAGAGGELFF
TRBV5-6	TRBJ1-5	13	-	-	TGTGCCAGCAGCCCTGGGACATTAGGGCCCCAGCATTTT	CASSPGTLGPQHF
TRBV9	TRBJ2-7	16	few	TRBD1	TGTGCCAGCAGCCCCGGGACAGGGGCCAGCTCCTACGAGCAGTACTTC	CASSPGTGASSYEQYF
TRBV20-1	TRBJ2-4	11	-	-	TGCAGTGGAGGCTCCAAAAACATTCAGTACTTC	CSGGSKNIQYF
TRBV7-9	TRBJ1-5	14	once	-	TGTGCCAGCAGCTTAGGACAGAGGAATCAGCCCCAGCATTTT	CASSLGQRNQPQHF
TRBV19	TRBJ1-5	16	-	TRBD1	TGTGCCAGTAGTAGAGCGTCGGACAGGGTCGATCAGCCCCAGCATTTT	CASSRASDRVDQPQHF
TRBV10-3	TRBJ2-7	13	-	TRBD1	TGTGCCATCAGGTCCGGGACAGCCTACGAGCAGTACTTC	CAIRSGTAYEQYF
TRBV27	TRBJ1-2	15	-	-	TGTGCCAGCAGCAGCCGGGACACGAGGTGGGGTGGCTACACCTTC	CASSSRDTRWGGYTF
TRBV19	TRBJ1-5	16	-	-	TGTGCCAGTAGTATAGGAGAGGGATTGAGCAATCAGCCCCAGCATTTT	CASSIGEGLSNQPQHF
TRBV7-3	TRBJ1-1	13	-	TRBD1	TGTGCCAGCGGGACAGGGCCCAACACTGAAGCTTTCTTT	CASGTGPNTEAFF
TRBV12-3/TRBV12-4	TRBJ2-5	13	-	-	TGTGCCAGCAGCCCCACTAGGGCCGAGACCCAGTACTTC	CASSPTRAETQYF
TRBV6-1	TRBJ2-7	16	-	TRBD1	TGTGCCAGCAGTGAGTTCGGGGACAGGGGAGTAAGGGAGCAGTACTTC	CASSEFGDRGVREQYF
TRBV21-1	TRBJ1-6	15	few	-	TGTGCCAGCAGCAAAGCCGAGAGGTCCCTTTCACCCCTCCACTTT	CASSKAERSLSPLHF
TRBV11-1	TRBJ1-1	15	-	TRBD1	TGTGCCAGCAGCTTAAGGGACAGTTACCGAACTGAAGCTTTCTTT	CASSLRDSYRTEAFF